This T cell receptor beta chain stems from a study of blood T cell repertoires in COVID-19. At the level of the study: Sample material is recorded as cDNA or gDNA derived from T cells, B-cell-depleted T cells, or PBMCs.

Original analysis: The assay estimated nucleated cells by amplifying reference gene primers. Generated by immunoSEQ multiplex PCR, the TCRdb table keeps only in-frame clones and is missing some. Clonal size and the V and J genes are those of that table, whereas D and trimming came from the DNA. This sample has about 160,000 clones, with approximately 91% found just once. The CDR3 covers 15 residues. Germline CDR1 is MGHDK and CDR2 is SYGVNS. V was clipped by 4 bases and J by 4 bases; unmatched bases: 6. The chain employs TRBV25-1 and TRBJ1-4; TRBD1 matches 7 bases. This clonotype was sampled from a young man with acute or convalescent COVID-19. Sequencing was performed on peripheral blood. CDR3 protein: CASSVSGQRNEKLFF. The CDR3 DNA follows: TGTGCCAGCAGTGTCTCGGGACAGCGTAATGAAAAACTGTTTTTT.